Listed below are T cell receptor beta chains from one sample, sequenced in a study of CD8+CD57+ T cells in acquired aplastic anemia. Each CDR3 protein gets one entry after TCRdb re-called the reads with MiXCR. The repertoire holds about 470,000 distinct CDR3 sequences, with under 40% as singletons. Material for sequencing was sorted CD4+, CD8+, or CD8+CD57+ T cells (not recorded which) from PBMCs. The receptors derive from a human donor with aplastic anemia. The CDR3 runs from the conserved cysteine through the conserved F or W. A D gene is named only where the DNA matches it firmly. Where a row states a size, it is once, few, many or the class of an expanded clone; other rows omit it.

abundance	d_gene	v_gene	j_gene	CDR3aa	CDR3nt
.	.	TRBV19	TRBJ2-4	CASSIWGGATKNIQYF	TGTGCCAGTAGTATCTGGGGGGGCGCGACCAAAAACATTCAGTACTTC
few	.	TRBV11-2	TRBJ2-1	CASSSHGYNEQFF	TGTGCCAGCAGCTCCCATGGCTACAATGAGCAGTTCTTC
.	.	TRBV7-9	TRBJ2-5	CASSPDLWETQYF	TGTGCCAGCAGCCCCGACCTTTGGGAGACCCAGTACTTC
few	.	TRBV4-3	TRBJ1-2	CASSQDPAALDGYTF	TGCGCCAGCAGCCAAGATCCGGCAGCCTTGGATGGCTACACCTTC
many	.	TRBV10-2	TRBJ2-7	CASSESGRPTYEQYF	TGCGCCAGCAGTGAGTCGGGCAGGCCAACCTACGAGCAGTACTTC
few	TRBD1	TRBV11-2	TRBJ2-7	CASSLTTGQGHSYEQYF	TGTGCCAGCAGCTTAACCACCGGACAGGGGCACTCCTACGAGCAGTACTTC
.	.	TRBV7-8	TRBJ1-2	CASSQLQAYGYTF	TGTGCCAGCAGCCAACTACAGGCCTATGGCTACACCTTC
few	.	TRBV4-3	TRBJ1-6	CASSQLLGAHNSPLHF	TGCGCCAGCAGCCAGCTACTGGGAGCACATAATTCACCCCTCCACTTT
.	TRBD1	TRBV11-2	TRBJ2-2	CASSLGDRVTGELFF	TGTGCCAGCAGCTTGGGGGACAGGGTCACCGGGGAGCTGTTTTTT
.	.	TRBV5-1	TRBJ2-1	CASSLLESYEQFF	TGCGCCAGCAGCCTGCTCGAATCCTACGAGCAGTTCTTC
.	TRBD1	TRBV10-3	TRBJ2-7	CAIGTGGYEQYF	TGTGCCATCGGGACAGGGGGCTACGAGCAGTACTTC
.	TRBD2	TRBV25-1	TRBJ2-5	CASSEIVPLADQETQYF	TGTGCCAGCAGTGAAATCGTCCCACTAGCGGACCAAGAGACCCAGTACTTC
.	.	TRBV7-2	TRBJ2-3	CASSFPHTDTQYF	TGTGCCAGCAGCTTTCCCCACACAGATACGCAGTATTTT
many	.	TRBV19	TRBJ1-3	CASSTYSQGTAGNTIYF	TGTGCCAGTAGTACATACTCACAGGGAACCGCTGGAAACACCATATATTTT
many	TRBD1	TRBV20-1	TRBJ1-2	CSGQGRDYGYTF	TGCAGTGGACAGGGCCGTGACTATGGCTACACCTTC
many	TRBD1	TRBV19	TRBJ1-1	CASTDRVSMNTEAFF	TGTGCCAGCACGGACAGGGTGTCCATGAACACTGAAGCTTTCTTT
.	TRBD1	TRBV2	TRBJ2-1	CASSYRAQGVANEQFF	TGTGCCAGCAGTTACCGAGCACAGGGGGTAGCGAATGAGCAGTTCTTC
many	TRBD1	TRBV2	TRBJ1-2	CASSTGTDGGYTF	TGTGCCAGCTCAACAGGGACAGATGGTGGCTACACCTTC
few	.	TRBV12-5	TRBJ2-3	CASGLVLPTDTQYF	TGTGCTAGTGGTTTGGTACTTCCCACAGATACGCAGTATTTT
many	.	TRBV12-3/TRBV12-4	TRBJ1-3	CASTLPPGNTIYF	TGTGCCAGCACCCTTCCCCCAGGAAACACCATATATTTT
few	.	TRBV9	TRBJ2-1	CASSVEQGGEQFF	TGTGCCAGCAGCGTAGAACAGGGAGGTGAGCAGTTCTTC
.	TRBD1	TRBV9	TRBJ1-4	CASSAGTGGGEKLFF	TGTGCCAGCAGCGCTGGGACAGGTGGTGGTGAAAAACTGTTTTTT
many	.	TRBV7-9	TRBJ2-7	CASSLSGAQYYEQYF	TGTGCCAGCAGCTTATCGGGGGCCCAGTACTACGAGCAGTACTTC
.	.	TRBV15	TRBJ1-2	CATSGDRGWSNYGYTF	TGTGCCACCAGCGGAGATAGGGGCTGGTCTAACTATGGCTACACCTTC
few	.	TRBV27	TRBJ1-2	CASSAQGTVSEGGYTF	TGTGCCAGCAGTGCTCAGGGAACGGTAAGCGAAGGCGGCTACACCTTC
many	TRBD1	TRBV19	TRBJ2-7	CASSRTGGSLEQYF	TGTGCCAGTTCTCGGACAGGGGGCTCTCTCGAGCAGTACTTC
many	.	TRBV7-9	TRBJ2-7	CASKERGHRDEQYF	TGTGCCAGCAAAGAAAGGGGACATCGGGACGAGCAGTACTTC
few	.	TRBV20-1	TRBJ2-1	CSASRDNNEQFF	TGCAGTGCGTCCCGGGACAACAATGAGCAGTTCTTC
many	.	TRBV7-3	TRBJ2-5	CASSLTPLETQYF	TGTGCCAGCAGCTTAACCCCCCTGGAGACCCAGTACTTC
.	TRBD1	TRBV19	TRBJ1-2	CAWSMAQQGAENYGYTF	TGTGCCTGGAGTATGGCCCAACAGGGGGCGGAGAACTATGGCTACACCTTC
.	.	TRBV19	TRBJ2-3	CASSNGGGGTDTQYF	TGTGCCAGTAGTAATGGAGGGGGAGGTACAGATACGCAGTATTTT
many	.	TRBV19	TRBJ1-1	CASTYTGRTEAFF	TGTGCCAGTACTTATACAGGGAGAACTGAAGCTTTCTTT
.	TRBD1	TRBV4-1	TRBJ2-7	CASRTPGQGGEQYF	TGCGCCAGCAGAACACCGGGACAGGGGGGAGAGCAGTACTTC
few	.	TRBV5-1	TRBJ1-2	CASSRDGPNYGYTF	TGCGCCAGCAGTCGGGACGGTCCTAACTATGGCTACACCTTC
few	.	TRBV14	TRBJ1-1	CASSPHDGGEAFF	TGTGCCAGCAGCCCTCACGACGGGGGGGAAGCTTTCTTT
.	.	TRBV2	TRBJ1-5	CASSEQVQPQHF	TGTGCCAGCAGTGAACAGGTTCAGCCCCAGCATTTT
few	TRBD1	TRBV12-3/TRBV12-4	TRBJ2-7	CASSPRRTGMSYEQYF	TGTGCCAGCAGTCCCCGAAGGACAGGGATGTCCTACGAGCAGTACTTC
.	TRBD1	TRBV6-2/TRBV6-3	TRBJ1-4	CASSYIAGTGEKLFF	TGTGCCAGCAGTTACATCGCCGGGACAGGGGAAAAACTGTTTTTT
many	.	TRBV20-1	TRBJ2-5	CSIALETQYF	TGCAGTATAGCGTTGGAGACCCAGTACTTC
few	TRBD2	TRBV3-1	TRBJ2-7	CASSQAAGEGYEQYF	TGTGCCAGCAGCCAAGCCGCGGGAGAGGGCTACGAGCAGTACTTC